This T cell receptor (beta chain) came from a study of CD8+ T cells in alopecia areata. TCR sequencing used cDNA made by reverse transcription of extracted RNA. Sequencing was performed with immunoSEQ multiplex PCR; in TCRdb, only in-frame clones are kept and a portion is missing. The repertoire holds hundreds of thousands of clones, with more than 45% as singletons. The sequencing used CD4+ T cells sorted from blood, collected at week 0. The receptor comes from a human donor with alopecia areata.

The DNA of the CDR3 is TGCAGCGTGGAAAACAACGGTAACACTGAAGCTTTCTTT. It is translated as CSVENNGNTEAFF. The gene calls are TRBV29-1 and TRBJ1-1; D is unresolved. V was trimmed by 6 bases and J by 2 bases, leaving 13 bases between them. CDR1 SQVTM and CDR2 ANQGSEA come from the germline V gene. CDR3 length: 13 amino acids.